The next 18 T cell receptor beta chains were all read from a single sample in a study of blood T cell repertoires in COVID-19. The data were produced by immunoSEQ multiplex PCR, yet TCRdb's version contains in-frame clones alone and is incomplete. The table lists some 200,000 clones, 65% to 90% of them singletons. Material for sequencing was PBMCs or T cells enriched from blood (not recorded which). Source of these receptors: a woman aged 55-70 years with acute COVID-19.

The chain carries TRBV7-9 and TRBJ2-5, with TRBD2 as a possible D gene (5 bases). This CDR3 region has 15 residues. Germline V gene sequence: CDR1 SEHNR, CDR2 FQNEAQ (reference sequence). Between the trimmed V and J ends, which lost 5 bases and 1 base, there was a span of 14 bases. The CDR3 here is CASSLRRGFQETQYF. The CDR3 DNA is TGTGCCAGCAGCCTCCGCCGGGGTTTCCAAGAGACCCAGTACTTC.

This clone showed up just once. This rearrangement joins TRBV28 to TRBJ1-1, with D uncertain. The ends were cut back, 6 bases at V and 10 bases at J, with 21 bases in the middle. CDR3 length equals 14 residues. Germline V lookup: CDR1 MDHEN, CDR2 SYDVKM. CDR3 residues: CASSRSTHSIGAFF. Written as DNA, the CDR3 is TGTGCCAGCAGCCGTAGTACTCACAGTATTGGAGCTTTCTTT.

This chain uses TRBV19 with TRBJ2-3; no clear D gene. V lost 8 bases to trimming and J lost 4 bases, with 7 bases between them. Germline-derived CDR1 and CDR2 are LNHDA and SQIVND (reference sequence). CDR3 length equals 11 residues. Here the CDR3 reads CASQTADTQYF. Here the CDR3 DNA reads TGTGCCAGTCAAACAGCAGATACGCAGTATTTT.

J is TRBJ1-5 and V is TRBV11-2, with a tentative D call TRBD1 (5 bases). Germline CDR1 SGHAT, CDR2 FQNNGV. The CDR3 spans 15 residues. The V and J ends lost 5 bases and 4 bases respectively, with 15 bases between them. The CDR3, as DNA: TGTGCCAGCAGCCTCCCGGGGGGTTCGAATCAGCCCCAGCATTTT. Translated, it gives CASSLPGGSNQPQHF.

This clone was detected a few times. The J gene is TRBJ1-2, the V gene TRBV7-2; a weak D match, TRBD1 (5 bases). The CDR3 is made up of 14 amino acids. The V gene's germline CDR1 is SGHTA and CDR2 FQGNSA. V gave up 5 bases and J gave up 1 base, with 11 bases separating them. The CDR3 DNA reads as TGTGCCAGCAGCCTTAGACAGTATAACTATGGCTACACCTTC. Translating gives CASSLRQYNYGYTF.

The chain carries TRBV2 and TRBJ1-2, with D possibly TRBD1 on 6 matching bases. Trimming took off 7 bases at V and 2 bases at J, with 20 bases between the two ends. The CDR3 is 16 residues long. CDR1 is SNHLY and CDR2 is FYNNEI in the germline V gene. The DNA for the CDR3 is TGTGCCAGCAAGGACAGAGGGGCCCGAATCAACTATGGCTACACCTTC. Encoded protein: CASKDRGARINYGYTF.

As DNA, the CDR3 is TGTGCCAGCAGTTTATCCGCTTTCGGGGGGAATTCACCCCTCCACTTT. Translated: CASSLSAFGGNSPLHF. This chain connects TRBV27 to TRBJ1-6, with D perhaps matching TRBD1 (5 bases). This CDR3 comprises 16 residues. CDR1 is MNHEY, CDR2 SMNVEV, per germline (reference sequence). V shed 0 bases and J shed 7 bases, with 13 bases lying between them.

The rearrangement uses TRBV28 and TRBJ1-2, with no clear D. The CDR3 totals 15 residues. Looked up from germline, CDR1 is MDHEN and CDR2 is SYDVKM. The ends were cut back, 6 bases at V and 2 bases at J, with 16 bases in the middle. CDR3 amino acids: CASSPTPILNYGYTF. Written as DNA, the CDR3 is TGTGCCAGCAGCCCCACGCCGATCCTAAACTATGGCTACACCTTC.

The chain couples TRBV7-9 to TRBJ1-3; D is possibly TRBD1 (6 bases). Germline V lookup: CDR1 SEHNR, CDR2 FQNEAQ (reference sequence). The V gene lost 3 bases and the J gene lost 8 bases, with 14 bases spanning the gap. This CDR3 has 14 amino acids. CDR3 region: CASSLDSPRDTIYF. In DNA form, the CDR3 reads TGTGCCAGCAGCTTGGACAGCCCCAGGGACACCATATATTTT. Full variable domain (outside the CDR3, taken from reference TRBV7-9 and TRBJ1-3): DTGVSQNPRHKITKRGQNVTFRCDPISEHNRLYWYRQTLGQGPEFLTYFQNEAQLEKSRLLSDRFSAERPKGSFSTLEIQRTEQGDSAMYLCASSLDSPRDTIYFGEGSWLTVV.

V and J are TRBV5-8 and TRBJ1-5; D gene ambiguous. This CDR3 contains 16 residues. V was pared by 3 bases and J by 3 bases, with 16 bases between. CDR1 and CDR2 from the germline V gene are SGHTS and YDEGEE. CDR3 bases: TGTGCCAGCAGCTCTGTTTACCGGGTCCTCAATCAGCCCCAGCATTTT. Its protein is CASSSVYRVLNQPQHF. Complete variable domain (other parts from reference TRBV5-8 and TRBJ1-5): EAGVTQSPTHLIKTRGQQATLRCSPISGHTSVYWYQQALGLGLQFLLWYDEGEERNRGNFPPRFSGRQFPNYSSELNVNALELEDSALYLCASSSVYRVLNQPQHFGDGTRLSIL.

The table lists this clone with a few counts. The rearrangement joins TRBV9 to TRBJ2-1, with 12 bases aligning to TRBD2. The CDR3 covers 13 residues. CDR1 is SGDLS and CDR2 is YYNGEE in the germline V gene. V dropped 7 bases and J dropped 4; count of bases not matched to a gene: 0. The CDR3 nucleotides read TGTGCCAGCGGACTAGCGGGGTACAATGAGCAGTTCTTC. Translating it yields CASGLAGYNEQFF.

This CDR3 is CASSPRGGVNTIYF. CDR3 bases: TGTGCCAGCAGCCCCCGTGGGGGCGTAAACACCATATATTTT. The V call is TRBV7-6, the J call TRBJ1-3, with TRBD1 as a possible D gene (6 bases). Germline V gene sequence: CDR1 SGHVS, CDR2 FNYEAQ. The CDR3 is 14 residues long. The V gene lost 5 bases and the J gene lost 6 bases, with 14 bases spanning the gap.

V is TRBV9 and J is TRBJ2-3; D possibly corresponds to TRBD2 (7 bases). The V gene's germline CDR1 is SGDLS and CDR2 YYNGEE. This CDR3 is 16 amino acids long. Trimming shortened V by 0 bases and J by 3 bases, and 14 bases separated the two germline ends. The CDR3 reads CASSVGRGAVTDTQYF. The CDR3 bases are TGTGCCAGCAGCGTAGGACGGGGGGCCGTGACAGATACGCAGTATTTT.

The chain is built from TRBV19 and TRBJ1-2; 8 positions match TRBD1. Germline V gene data show CDR1 as LNHDA and CDR2 as SQIVND (reference sequence). This CDR3 has 14 residues. The V segment lost 8 bases and the J segment 6 bases; nucleotides outside the gene matches: 11. The CDR3 DNA sequence: TGTGCCAGTTATCTCGGACAGGGAAGAAATGGCTACACCTTC. Its translation: CASYLGQGRNGYTF.

As concerns this clone: One end of the junction is discordant with germline, which a read error may explain. The chain joins TRBV7-2 to TRBJ1-6; 8 bases match TRBD1. This CDR3 is 13 amino acids long. Germline CDR1 is SGHTA and CDR2 is FQGNSA. The CDR3: CASSFSSMDRAHF. The CDR3 DNA follows: TGTGCCAGCAGCTTTAGTTCGATGGACAGGGCCCATTTT.

The chain joins TRBV6-2 or TRBV6-3 to TRBJ1-2; 7 nucleotides align to TRBD1. The CDR3 runs 14 residues. Trimming removed 2 bases from V and 7 bases from J; junction bases left unmatched: 7. Germline V gives CDR1 MNHEY, CDR2 SVGEGT. In nucleotides, the CDR3 is TGTGCCAGCAGTTACGGACAGGTCGTAAGTGGCTACACCTTC. Amino acids: CASSYGQVVSGYTF.

This clone was seen once. V is TRBV18 and J is TRBJ1-4; D gene unclear. Germline CDR1 and CDR2: KGHSH and LQKENI. The V end was cut by 3 bases, the J end by 7 bases, with 12 bases between. There are 14 residues in the CDR3. The CDR3 DNA sequence: TGTGCCAGCTCACCCCCGGAGAGACGTGAAAAACTGTTTTTT. It is translated as CASSPPERREKLFF. Full variable domain (outside the CDR3, taken from reference TRBV18 and TRBJ1-4): NAGVMQNPRHLVRRRGQEARLRCSPMKGHSHVYWYRQLPEEGLKFMVYLQKENIIDESGMPKERFSAEFPKEGPSILRIQQVVRGDSAAYFCASSPPERREKLFFGSGTQLSVL.

This clone is labeled medium-sized. This sequence joins TRBV6-4 and TRBJ2-2; 15 nucleotides match TRBD2. Germline V CDR1 and CDR2: MRHNA, SNTAGT. The CDR3 is 16 residues long. The junction had 2 bases not matched to a gene; V was cut back by 5 bases and J by 4 bases. The CDR3 protein is CASSRTSGRATGELFF. The CDR3, as DNA: TGTGCCAGCAGTAGGACTAGCGGGAGGGCCACCGGGGAGCTGTTTTTT.